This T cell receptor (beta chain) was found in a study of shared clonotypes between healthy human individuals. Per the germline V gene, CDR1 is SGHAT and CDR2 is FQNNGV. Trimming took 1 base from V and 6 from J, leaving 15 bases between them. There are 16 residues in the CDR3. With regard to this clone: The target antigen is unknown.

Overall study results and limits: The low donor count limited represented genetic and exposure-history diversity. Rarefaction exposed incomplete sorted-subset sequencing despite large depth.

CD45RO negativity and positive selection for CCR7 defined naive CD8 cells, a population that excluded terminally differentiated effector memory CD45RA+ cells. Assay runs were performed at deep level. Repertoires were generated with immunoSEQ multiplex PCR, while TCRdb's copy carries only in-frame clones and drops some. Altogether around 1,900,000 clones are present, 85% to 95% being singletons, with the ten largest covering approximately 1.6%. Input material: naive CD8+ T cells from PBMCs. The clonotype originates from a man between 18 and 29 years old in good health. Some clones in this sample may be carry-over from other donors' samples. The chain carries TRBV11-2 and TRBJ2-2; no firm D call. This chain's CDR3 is CASSLVAGAWPGELFF. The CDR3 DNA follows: TGTGCCAGCAGCTTAGTAGCAGGAGCGTGGCCCGGGGAGCTGTTTTTT.